The 2 T cell receptor beta chains listed next were all sequenced from one sample in a study of OX40 agonist ivuxolimab in advanced cancers. The table came from immunoSEQ multiplex PCR; TCRdb's copy has only in-frame clones and leaves some out. Of 30,000 to 40,000 clones detected, approximately 89% appear once; the ten largest clones hold around 9.8%. Material: CD4+ or CD8+ T cells sorted from blood, obtained in a trial of the OX40 agonist ivuxolimab. The receptors derive from an adult with an advanced solid tumor such as melanoma, head and neck, liver or kidney cancer.

This chain connects TRBV7-7 to TRBJ2-1, with a possible D match to TRBD1 (6 bases). This CDR3 region has 15 residues. V shed 2 bases and J shed 6 bases, with 14 bases lying between them. Looked up from germline, CDR1 is SSHAT and CDR2 is FNYEAQ (reference sequence). The CDR3: CASSLNRGSVNEQFF. The DNA for the CDR3 is TGTGCCAGCAGCTTAAATAGGGGGTCCGTCAATGAGCAGTTCTTC.

Concerning this clone itself: The sample holds other DNA sequences that translate to the same CDR3. The rearrangement uses TRBV11-2 and TRBJ2-5; possibly TRBD2 for D (6 bases). The length of the CDR3 is 14 residues. Trimming took off 1 base at V and 3 bases at J, with 9 bases between the two ends. Germline V CDR1 and CDR2: SGHAT, FQNNGV. The CDR3 region is CASSLAGAEETQYF. Written as DNA, the CDR3 is TGTGCCAGCAGCTTAGCGGGAGCCGAAGAGACCCAGTACTTC.